What follows are 16 T cell receptor beta chains derived from one specimen sequenced in a study of T cells after yellow fever vaccination. TCRdb fed the 5' RACE reads into MiXCR, producing one record per CDR3 protein. Of 65,000 to 90,000 distinct CDR3 sequences in the sample, about an eighth were seen once. Material: CD8+ T cells not binding an NS4B(214-222) dextramer, sorted from PBMCs, obtained roughly 20 days after the first yellow fever vaccination. Every receptor here comes from a man younger than 35 who received the YFV17D yellow fever vaccine.

This clonotype has just a few counts. The chain links TRBV20-1 to TRBJ2-5; 8 bases agree with TRBD2. The CDR3 is 14 residues long. Germline assignment: CDR1 DFQATT and CDR2 SNEGSKA (reference sequence). The V gene end was trimmed by 3 bases and the J gene end by 0 bases; junction bases not matched to a gene: 3. CDR3 nucleotide sequence: TGCAGTGCTAGGACGGGGGGGAACCAAGAGACCCAGTACTTC. Translated: CSARTGGNQETQYF.

This clonotype has just a few counts. The J gene is TRBJ1-5, the V gene TRBV7-9; perhaps TRBD1 as D (6 bases). Germline V CDR1 and CDR2: SEHNR, FQNEAQ (reference sequence). The CDR3 extends over 13 amino acids. V lost 5 bases, J lost 6 bases, and 11 bases lay in between. The CDR3 sequence is CASSLEGVQPQHF. Written as DNA, the CDR3 is TGTGCCAGCAGCCTGGAGGGGGTTCAGCCCCAGCATTTT.

This clonotype was observed a few times. The rearrangement joins TRBV28 to TRBJ1-4; 11 bases match TRBD1. The CDR3 loop spans 18 amino acids. Unmatched junction bases numbered 8, after V lost 5 bases and J lost 0 bases. CDR1 is MDHEN, CDR2 SYDVKM, per germline. The CDR3 region is CASSLPPGQGATNEKLFF. CDR3 in DNA: TGTGCCAGCAGTCTCCCCCCGGGACAGGGGGCAACTAATGAAAAACTGTTTTTT.

This clonotype was found a few times. The J gene is TRBJ2-5, the V gene TRBV6-5; TRBD2 aligns across 10 bases. This CDR3 has 18 residues. Trimming removed 2 bases from V and 5 bases from J; junction bases left unmatched: 14. Germline V gene sequence: CDR1 MNHEY, CDR2 SVGAGI. DNA for the CDR3: TGTGCCAGCAGTTACCCAGCGGGGGGGCCGTACGAGACGGAGACCCAGTACTTC. Amino acids: CASSYPAGGPYETETQYF.

In nucleotides, the CDR3 is TGTGCCAGCAGCTTGTTGGGCAGTAACTATGGCTACACCTTC. It translates to CASSLLGSNYGYTF. This chain connects TRBV5-4 to TRBJ1-2; D is unclear. The V gene lost 1 base and the J gene lost 1 base, with 8 bases spanning the gap. The CDR3 covers 14 residues. Germline values: CDR1 SGHNT, CDR2 YYREEE (reference sequence).

This clonotype showed up just a few times. The chain joins TRBV12-3 or TRBV12-4 to TRBJ1-1; 7 positions agree with TRBD1. The J segment lost 3 bases and the V segment lost 5 bases, leaving 9 bases of the junction unmatched. This CDR3 region has 15 residues. The CDR3 DNA sequence: TGTGCCAGCAGTCCTTACAGGGGAAAGGACACTGAAGCTTTCTTT. This codes for CASSPYRGKDTEAFF.

The chain recombines TRBV11-3 with TRBJ2-1; the D gene is possibly TRBD2 (5 bases). V dropped 0 bases and J dropped 5 bases, with 11 bases sitting between them. Germline CDR1 is SGHNT and CDR2 is YENEEA. CDR3 length: 15 residues. The CDR3 protein is CASSLDPGWDNEQFF. CDR3 in DNA: TGTGCCAGCAGCTTAGATCCGGGGTGGGACAATGAGCAGTTCTTC.

CDR3 sequence (DNA): TGTGCCAGCAGGCTCGATACTGAAGCTTTCTTT. Amino acids: CASRLDTEAFF. The chain carries TRBV6-6 and TRBJ1-1; D gene unclear. From germline, CDR1 is MNHNY and CDR2 SVGAGI (reference sequence). The V gene lost 6 bases and the J gene lost 5 bases, with 7 bases spanning the gap. The CDR3 loop spans 11 amino acids.

In its sample, this clonotype was seen a few times. The chain is built from TRBV5-1 and TRBJ2-7; 8 positions match TRBD1. The CDR3 runs 16 residues. V lost 1 base and J lost 3; bases outside the gene matches: 9. The germline V gene encodes CDR1 SGHRS and CDR2 YFSETQ. The CDR3 nucleotides are TGCGCCAGCAGCTTGCCACTCGACAGGGGAGACTACGAGCAGTACTTC. Encoded protein: CASSLPLDRGDYEQYF.

This clonotype has a handful of counts. The chain joins TRBV20-1 to TRBJ2-1, with 12 positions matching TRBD2. With V trimmed by 6 bases and J by 8 bases, 11 bases remained unmatched. The CDR3 consists of 15 residues. Germline V gene data show CDR1 as DFQATT and CDR2 as SNEGSKA (reference sequence). CDR3 protein: CSATPRLAGAHEQFF. CDR3 bases: TGCAGTGCCACGCCGAGACTAGCGGGGGCCCATGAGCAGTTCTTC.

The chain is built from TRBV6-5 and TRBJ2-1; TRBD1 aligns across 10 bases. Germline V gene sequence: CDR1 MNHEY, CDR2 SVGAGI. The CDR3 length is 15 residues. J was trimmed by 6 bases and V by 0 bases; bases with no gene match: 2. CDR3 residues: CASSYSGQGINEQFF. The DNA for the CDR3 is TGTGCCAGCAGTTACTCGGGACAGGGGATCAATGAGCAGTTCTTC.

The chain couples TRBV7-2 to TRBJ2-3; TRBD1 might be the D (6 bases). V dropped 5 bases and J dropped 0 bases, with 15 bases sitting between them. CDR1 SGHTA and CDR2 FQGNSA come from the germline V gene. The CDR3 is 16 residues long. The CDR3: CASSPRTVTSTDTQYF. CDR3 nucleotide sequence: TGTGCCAGCAGCCCCCGGACAGTAACTAGCACAGATACGCAGTATTTT.

CDR3 sequence: CASSRTGAVEKLFF. CDR3 coding DNA: TGTGCCAGCAGTCGGACAGGAGCTGTTGAAAAACTGTTTTTT. This chain links TRBV6-5 with TRBJ1-4; 7 bases map to TRBD1. V was clipped by 5 bases and J by 7 bases; unmatched bases: 7. CDR3 length: 14 amino acids. CDR1 and CDR2 from the germline V gene are MNHEY and SVGAGI.

This chain joins TRBV2 and TRBJ2-3; 10 bases map to TRBD2. V gave up 11 bases and J gave up 0 bases; unmatched junction bases: 11. CDR1 and CDR2 from the germline V gene are SNHLY and FYNNEI. This CDR3 is built from 16 residues. CDR3 in amino acids: CAGMASGGPSTDTQYF. DNA of the CDR3: TGTGCCGGGATGGCTAGCGGGGGCCCTAGCACAGATACGCAGTATTTT. Complete variable domain (other parts from reference TRBV2 and TRBJ2-3): EPEVTQTPSHQVTQMGQEVILRCVPISNHLYFYWYRQILGQKVEFLVSFYNNEISEKSEIFDDQFSVERPDGSNFTLKIRSTKLEDSAMYFCAGMASGGPSTDTQYFGPGTRLTVL.

This clonotype appeared once. The chain has TRBV11-1 and TRBJ1-3; TRBD1 aligns across 7 bases. The germline CDR1 and CDR2 sequences are SGHAT and FQDESV (reference sequence). The CDR3 covers 15 residues. Trimming took 4 bases from V and 5 from J; bases not matched to a gene: 8. CDR3 amino acids: CASSSDRVERNTIYF. As DNA, the CDR3 is TGTGCCAGCAGCTCTGACAGGGTCGAGCGAAACACCATATATTTT.

The chain employs TRBV9 and TRBJ2-4; 13 bases align to TRBD2. Germline V gene sequence: CDR1 SGDLS, CDR2 YYNGEE. This CDR3 contains 17 residues. V lost 0 bases to trimming and J lost 8 bases; unmatched junction nucleotides: 8. The CDR3: CASSVGLAGGPRHIQYF. The CDR3 DNA sequence: TGTGCCAGCAGCGTAGGACTAGCGGGGGGCCCTCGACACATTCAGTACTTC.